Below are 9 T cell receptor beta chains sequenced from a single sample in a study of blood T cell repertoires in COVID-19. TCRdb keeps only in-frame clones here, not all; method: immunoSEQ multiplex PCR. The sample lists about 260,000 clones, 85% to 90% occurring once. Sequencing input: PBMCs or T cells enriched from blood (not recorded which). All receptors come from a man aged 45-60 years who had been exposed to COVID-19.

This chain uses TRBV4-1 with TRBJ2-3, with D possibly being TRBD1 (5 bases). The germline V gene has CDR1 MGHRA and CDR2 YSYEKL. V was clipped by 3 bases and J by 4 bases, with 20 bases between them. The CDR3 sequence is 17 residues long. This CDR3 is CASSHPTREGIADTQYF. The CDR3 DNA follows: TGCGCCAGCAGCCATCCTACCAGGGAAGGGATCGCAGATACGCAGTATTTT.

This chain joins TRBV9 and TRBJ2-1; 9 bases fit TRBD2. V trimming: 0 bases; J trimming: 8 bases; junction bases outside the gene matches: 3. The CDR3 sequence is 14 residues long. The germline gives CDR1 SGDLS, CDR2 YYNGEE. DNA for the CDR3: TGTGCCAGCAGCGTAGAGGTAGCGGGAGATGAGCAGTTCTTC. Protein: CASSVEVAGDEQFF.

The chain links TRBV18 to TRBJ2-6; D is unclear. Germline-derived CDR1 and CDR2 are KGHSH and LQKENI. The CDR3 has 14 amino acids. The germline V and J ends were trimmed by 8 bases and 2 bases, with 10 bases remaining between them. The CDR3 DNA sequence: TGTGCCAGCCTACTCGAGCCTGGGGCCAACGTCCTGACTTTC. Translating gives CASLLEPGANVLTF.

This chain connects TRBV7-2 to TRBJ2-1; D unresolved. The length of the CDR3 is 16 residues. V lost 5 bases to trimming and J lost 0 bases, with 14 bases between them. Per germline, CDR1 SGHTA and CDR2 FQGNSA. The CDR3 region is CASSPFSWSSYNEQFF. The DNA for the CDR3 is TGTGCCAGCAGCCCCTTTAGCTGGAGCTCCTACAATGAGCAGTTCTTC.

This clone was counted a few times. The chain couples TRBV28 to TRBJ1-1; 8 positions match TRBD1. This CDR3 spans 17 amino acids. CDR1 MDHEN and CDR2 SYDVKM come from the germline V gene. V lost 7 bases and J lost 1; bases outside the gene matches: 14. The CDR3 is CASKSFDYDRGNTEAFF. CDR3 DNA sequence: TGTGCCAGCAAGAGCTTTGACTATGACAGGGGGAACACTGAAGCTTTCTTT.

This clone was counted at least ten times. The rearrangement uses TRBV7-3 and TRBJ2-1, with a possible D match to TRBD2 (5 bases). The CDR3 consists of 14 residues. Trimming left V 0 bases short and J 9 bases short, with 12 bases between. Germline V gives CDR1 SGHTA, CDR2 FQGTGA. CDR3 coding DNA: TGTGCCAGCAGCTTAACTGATAGGGCGGGTGAGCAGTTCTTC. Translating it yields CASSLTDRAGEQFF.

The rearrangement joins TRBV4-1 to TRBJ2-5; D not certain. The CDR3 has 15 residues. Germline CDR1 is MGHRA and CDR2 is YSYEKL. Trimming pared 0 bases from V and 0 bases from J, leaving 8 bases between. The CDR3 region has the DNA TGCGCCAGCAGCCAAGATCTGAGGTACCAAGAGACCCAGTACTTC. It is translated as CASSQDLRYQETQYF.

J is TRBJ1-1 and V is TRBV28, with 11 bases fitting TRBD1. The CDR3 is 18 residues long. V dropped 6 bases and J dropped 0; count of bases not matched to a gene: 12. Germline-derived CDR1 and CDR2 are MDHEN and SYDVKM. The CDR3 nucleotides are TGTGCCAGCAGATCCCCCTCCGGGACAGGGGGAATGAACACTGAAGCTTTCTTT. Translated, it gives CASRSPSGTGGMNTEAFF.

The chain joins TRBV9 to TRBJ1-4, with D possibly TRBD1 on 5 matching bases. CDR3 length: 15 residues. Germline lookup yields CDR1 SGDLS and CDR2 YYNGEE. Trimming pared 4 bases from V and 7 bases from J, leaving 17 bases between. CDR3 region: CASSPPGAGGEKLFF. The CDR3 nucleotides are TGTGCCAGCAGCCCGCCCGGCGCGGGGGGTGAAAAACTGTTTTTT.